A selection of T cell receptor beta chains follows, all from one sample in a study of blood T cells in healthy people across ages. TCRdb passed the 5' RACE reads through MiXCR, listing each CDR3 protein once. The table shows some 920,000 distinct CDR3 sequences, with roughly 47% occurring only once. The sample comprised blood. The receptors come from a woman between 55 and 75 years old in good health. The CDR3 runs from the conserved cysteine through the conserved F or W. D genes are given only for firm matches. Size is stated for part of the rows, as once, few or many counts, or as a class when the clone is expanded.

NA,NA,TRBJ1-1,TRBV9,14,CASSVGWVGTEAFF,TGTGCCAGCAGCGTCGGATGGGTCGGCACTGAAGCTTTCTTT
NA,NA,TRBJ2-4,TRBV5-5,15,CASSLDRVTKNIQYF,TGTGCCAGCAGCTTGGACCGGGTCACCAAAAACATTCAGTACTTC
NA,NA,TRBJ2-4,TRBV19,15,CASSITSSAKNIQYF,TGTGCCAGTAGTATAACTAGCTCCGCCAAAAACATTCAGTACTTC
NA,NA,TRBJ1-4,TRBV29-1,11,CSVVVTEKLFF,TGCAGCGTTGTCGTTACTGAAAAACTGTTTTTT
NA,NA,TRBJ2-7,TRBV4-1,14,CASSQDATVYEQYF,TGCGCCAGCAGCCAAGATGCCACTGTCTACGAGCAGTACTTC
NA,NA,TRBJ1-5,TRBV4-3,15,CASSQEVWGNQPQHF,TGCGCCAGCAGCCAAGAGGTTTGGGGCAATCAGCCCCAGCATTTT
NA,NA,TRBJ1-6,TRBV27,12,CASSFYNSPLHF,TGTGCCAGCAGTTTCTATAATTCACCCCTCCACTTT
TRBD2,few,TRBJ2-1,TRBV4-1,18,CASRAGTSGESSYNEQFF,TGCGCCAGCAGAGCCGGGACTAGCGGGGAGAGCTCCTACAATGAGCAGTTCTTC
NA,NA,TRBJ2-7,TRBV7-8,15,CASTEGGEGVYEQYF,TGTGCCAGCACCGAAGGGGGAGAGGGAGTCTACGAGCAGTACTTC
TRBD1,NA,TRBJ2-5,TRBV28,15,CASRPTGTGVETQYF,TGTGCCAGCAGGCCTACAGGGACAGGGGTGGAGACCCAGTACTTC
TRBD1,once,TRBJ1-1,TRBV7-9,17,CASSLFYGTGDGTEAFF,TGTGCCAGCAGCTTGTTTTACGGGACAGGGGACGGCACTGAAGCTTTCTTT
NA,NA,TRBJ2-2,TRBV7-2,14,CASSWFPNTGELFF,TGTGCCAGCAGCTGGTTCCCGAACACCGGGGAGCTGTTTTTT
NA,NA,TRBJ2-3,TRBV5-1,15,CASSVATHSADTQYF,TGTGCCAGCAGCGTTGCCACGCACTCAGCAGATACGCAGTATTTT
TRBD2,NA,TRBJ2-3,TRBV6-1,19,CTSSLGLAGGPRRTDTQYF,TGTACCAGCAGTCTGGGACTAGCGGGAGGGCCTCGGAGGACAGATACGCAGTATTTT
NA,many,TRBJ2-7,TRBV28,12,CASSEGVHEQYF,TGTGCCAGCAGCGAGGGAGTCCACGAGCAGTACTTC
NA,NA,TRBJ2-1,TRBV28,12,CASSFRVSEQFF,TGTGCCAGCAGTTTCCGGGTTAGTGAGCAGTTCTTC
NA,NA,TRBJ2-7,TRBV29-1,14,CSVRAELSSYEQYF,TGCAGCGTGAGAGCGGAATTGAGCTCCTACGAGCAGTACTTC
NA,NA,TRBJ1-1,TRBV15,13,CATSEQQNTEAFF,TGTGCCACCAGCGAACAGCAGAACACTGAAGCTTTCTTT
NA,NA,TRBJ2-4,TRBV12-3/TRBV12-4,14,CASSPGGAVNIQYF,TGTGCCAGCAGCCCTGGGGGGGCCGTAAACATTCAGTACTTC
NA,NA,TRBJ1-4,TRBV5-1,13,CASSRVGGEKLFF,TGCGCCAGCAGTCGGGTCGGAGGTGAAAAACTGTTTTTT
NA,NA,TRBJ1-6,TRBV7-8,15,CASSFGPLNNSPLHF,TGTGCCAGCAGCTTCGGGCCCCTCAATAATTCACCCCTCCACTTT
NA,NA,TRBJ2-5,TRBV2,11,CASPLAETQYF,TGTGCCAGCCCCCTAGCCGAGACCCAGTACTTC
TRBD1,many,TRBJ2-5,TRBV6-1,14,CASSRDRGRETQYF,TGTGCCAGCAGTCGGGACAGGGGGCGAGAGACCCAGTACTTC
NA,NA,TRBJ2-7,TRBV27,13,CASSSGLDYEQYF,TGTGCCAGCAGCTCTGGACTGGACTACGAGCAGTACTTC
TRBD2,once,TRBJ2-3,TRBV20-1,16,CSAKVLAGDRPDTQYF,TGCAGTGCTAAGGTCCTAGCGGGGGACCGGCCAGATACGCAGTATTTT
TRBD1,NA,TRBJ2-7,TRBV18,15,CASSPRTGYSYEQYF,TGTGCCAGCTCCCCTCGGACAGGCTACTCCTACGAGCAGTACTTC
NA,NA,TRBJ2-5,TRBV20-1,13,CSASVQPLETQYF,TGCAGTGCTAGCGTACAGCCTCTGGAGACCCAGTACTTC
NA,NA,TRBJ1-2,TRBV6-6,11,CASSYEGLYTF,TGTGCCAGCAGTTACGAGGGACTCTACACCTTC
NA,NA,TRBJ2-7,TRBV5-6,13,CASSSPKLYEQYF,TGTGCCAGCAGCTCACCCAAATTATACGAGCAGTACTTC
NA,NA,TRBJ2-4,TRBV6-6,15,CASRDLPVAKNIQYF,TGTGCCAGTCGGGATTTGCCGGTCGCCAAAAACATTCAGTACTTC
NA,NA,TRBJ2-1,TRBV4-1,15,CASSQLVGPYNEQFF,TGCGCCAGCAGCCAGTTAGTAGGACCCTACAATGAGCAGTTCTTC
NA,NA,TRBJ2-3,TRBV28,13,CASSFPSGDTQYF,TGTGCCAGCAGTTTCCCAAGTGGTGATACGCAGTATTTT
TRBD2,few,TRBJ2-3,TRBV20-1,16,CSAEGGLAGNTDTQYF,TGCAGTGCCGAGGGCGGATTAGCGGGTAACACAGATACGCAGTATTTT
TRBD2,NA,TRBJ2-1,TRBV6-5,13,CASRHSGGGEQFF,TGTGCCAGCAGACATTCGGGAGGGGGTGAGCAGTTCTTC
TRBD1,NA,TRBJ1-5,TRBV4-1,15,CASSQTGTGVQPQHF,TGCGCCAGCAGCCAAACCGGGACAGGGGTTCAGCCCCAGCATTTT
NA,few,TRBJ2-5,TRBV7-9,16,CASSLGFAGRQETQYF,TGTGCCAGCAGCTTAGGTTTTGCGGGACGCCAAGAGACCCAGTACTTC
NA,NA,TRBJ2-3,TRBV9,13,CASSVRIADTQYF,TGTGCCAGCAGCGTTCGCATCGCAGATACGCAGTATTTT
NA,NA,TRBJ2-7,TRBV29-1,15,CSVVAGTNSYNEQYF,TGCAGCGTTGTGGCAGGGACAAACTCCTACAATGAGCAGTACTTC
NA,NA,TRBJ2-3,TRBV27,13,CASSFGLPDTQYF,TGTGCCAGCAGTTTTGGTCTTCCCGATACGCAGTATTTT
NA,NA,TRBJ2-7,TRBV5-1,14,CASSFMGAEYEQYF,TGCGCCAGCAGCTTTATGGGCGCGGAGTACGAGCAGTACTTC
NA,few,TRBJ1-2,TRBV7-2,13,CASSSGRVGGYTF,TGTGCCAGCAGCTCGGGCAGGGTAGGAGGCTACACCTTC
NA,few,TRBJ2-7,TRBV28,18,CASSLPVYGRWASYEQYF,TGTGCCAGCAGTTTACCTGTTTACGGCAGGTGGGCTAGCTACGAGCAGTACTTC
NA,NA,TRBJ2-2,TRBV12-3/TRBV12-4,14,CASSFAGRSGELFF,TGTGCCAGCAGTTTTGCGGGAAGGTCCGGGGAGCTGTTTTTT
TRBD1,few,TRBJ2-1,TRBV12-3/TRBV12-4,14,CASSRTGINNEQFF,TGTGCCAGCAGTCGGACAGGGATCAACAATGAGCAGTTCTTC
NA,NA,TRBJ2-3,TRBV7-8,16,CASSLVGGWSTDTQYF,TGTGCCAGCAGCTTAGTAGGTGGTTGGAGCACAGATACGCAGTATTTT
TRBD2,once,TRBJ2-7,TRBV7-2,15,CASSPPGTTTYEQYF,TGTGCCAGCAGCCCGCCCGGGACTACCACCTACGAGCAGTACTTC
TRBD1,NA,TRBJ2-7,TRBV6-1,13,CASNRDSNYEQYF,TGTGCCAGCAATAGGGACAGTAACTACGAGCAGTACTTC
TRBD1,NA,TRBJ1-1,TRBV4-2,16,CASSQVGPGQGDFAFF,TGTGCCAGCAGCCAAGTGGGACCGGGACAGGGAGACTTTGCTTTCTTT